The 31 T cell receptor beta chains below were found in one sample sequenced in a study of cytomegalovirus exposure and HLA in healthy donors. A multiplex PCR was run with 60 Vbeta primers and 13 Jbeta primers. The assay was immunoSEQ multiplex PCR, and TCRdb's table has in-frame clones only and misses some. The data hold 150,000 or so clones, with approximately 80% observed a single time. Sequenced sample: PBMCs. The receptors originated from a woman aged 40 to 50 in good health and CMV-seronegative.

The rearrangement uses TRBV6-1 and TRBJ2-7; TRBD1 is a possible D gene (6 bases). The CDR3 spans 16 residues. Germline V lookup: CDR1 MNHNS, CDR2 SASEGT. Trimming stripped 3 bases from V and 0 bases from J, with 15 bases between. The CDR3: CASSDYSGQSSYEQYF. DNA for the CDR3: TGTGCCAGCAGTGATTACTCCGGACAGAGCTCCTACGAGCAGTACTTC.

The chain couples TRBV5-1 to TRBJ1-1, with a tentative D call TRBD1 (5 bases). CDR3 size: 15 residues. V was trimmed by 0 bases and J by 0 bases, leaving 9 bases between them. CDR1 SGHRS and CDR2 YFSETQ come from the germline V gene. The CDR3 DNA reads TGCGCCAGCAGCTTGGTCCAGGGAATGAACACTGAAGCTTTCTTT. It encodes CASSLVQGMNTEAFF.

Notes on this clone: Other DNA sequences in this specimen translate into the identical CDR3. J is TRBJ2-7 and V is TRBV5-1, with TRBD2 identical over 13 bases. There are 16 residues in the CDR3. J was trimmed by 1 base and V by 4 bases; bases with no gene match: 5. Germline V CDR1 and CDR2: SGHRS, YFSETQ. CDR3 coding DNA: TGCGCCAGCAGCCCAAGGACTAGCGGGAGATCCTACGAGCAGTACTTC. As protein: CASSPRTSGRSYEQYF.

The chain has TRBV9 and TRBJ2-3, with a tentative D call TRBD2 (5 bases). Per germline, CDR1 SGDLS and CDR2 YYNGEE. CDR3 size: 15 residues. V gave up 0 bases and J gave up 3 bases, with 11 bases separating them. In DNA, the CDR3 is TGTGCCAGCAGCGTAGGAAGAACGGGGACAGATACGCAGTATTTT. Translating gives CASSVGRTGTDTQYF.

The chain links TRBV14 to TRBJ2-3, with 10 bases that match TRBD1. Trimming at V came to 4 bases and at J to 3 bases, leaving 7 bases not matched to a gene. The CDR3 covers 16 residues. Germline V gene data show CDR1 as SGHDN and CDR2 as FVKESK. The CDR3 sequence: CASSRRPGQGTDTQYF. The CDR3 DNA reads TGTGCCAGCAGCCGTCGACCGGGACAGGGGACAGATACGCAGTATTTT.

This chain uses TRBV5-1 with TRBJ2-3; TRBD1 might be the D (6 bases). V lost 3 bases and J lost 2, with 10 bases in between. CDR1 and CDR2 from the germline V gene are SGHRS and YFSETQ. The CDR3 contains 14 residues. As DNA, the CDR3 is TGCGCCAGCAGCTCCGGACAGCTCACAGATACGCAGTATTTT. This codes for CASSSGQLTDTQYF.

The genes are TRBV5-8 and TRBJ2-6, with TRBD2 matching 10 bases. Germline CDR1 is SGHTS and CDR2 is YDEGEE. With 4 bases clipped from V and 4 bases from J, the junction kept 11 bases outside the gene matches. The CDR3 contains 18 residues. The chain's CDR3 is CASSILRSGGPGANVLTF. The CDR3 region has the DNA TGTGCCAGCAGCATCCTACGTAGCGGGGGGCCCGGGGCCAACGTCCTGACTTTC.

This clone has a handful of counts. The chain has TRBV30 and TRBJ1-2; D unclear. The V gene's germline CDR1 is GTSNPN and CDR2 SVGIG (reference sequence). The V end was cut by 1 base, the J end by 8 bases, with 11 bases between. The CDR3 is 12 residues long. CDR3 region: CAWSATLGGYTF. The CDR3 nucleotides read TGTGCCTGGAGTGCTACACTGGGCGGCTACACCTTC.

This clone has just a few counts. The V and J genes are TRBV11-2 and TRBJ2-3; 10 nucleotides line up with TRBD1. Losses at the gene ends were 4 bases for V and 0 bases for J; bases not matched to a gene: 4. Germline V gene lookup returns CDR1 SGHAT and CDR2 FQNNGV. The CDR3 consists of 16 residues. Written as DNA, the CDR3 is TGTGCCAGCAGCTGGACAGGGGGATTTAGCACAGATACGCAGTATTTT. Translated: CASSWTGGFSTDTQYF.

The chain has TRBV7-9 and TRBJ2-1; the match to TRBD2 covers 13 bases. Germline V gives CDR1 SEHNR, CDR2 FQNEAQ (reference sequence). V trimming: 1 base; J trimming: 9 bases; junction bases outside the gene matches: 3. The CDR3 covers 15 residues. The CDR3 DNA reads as TGTGCCAGCAGCTTAGAACTAGCGGGAGGGAGTGAGCAGTTCTTC. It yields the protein CASSLELAGGSEQFF.

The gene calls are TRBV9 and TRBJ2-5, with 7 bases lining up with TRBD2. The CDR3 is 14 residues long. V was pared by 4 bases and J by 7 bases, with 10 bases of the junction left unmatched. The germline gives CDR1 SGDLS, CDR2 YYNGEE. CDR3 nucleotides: TGTGCCAGCAGCACTTCAATGGTAGCGGGGACCCAGTACTTC. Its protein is CASSTSMVAGTQYF.

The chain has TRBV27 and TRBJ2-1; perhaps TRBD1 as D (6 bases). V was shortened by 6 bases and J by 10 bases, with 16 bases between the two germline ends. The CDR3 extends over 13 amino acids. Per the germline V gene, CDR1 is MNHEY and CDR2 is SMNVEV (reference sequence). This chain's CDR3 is CASSLGGAAEQFF. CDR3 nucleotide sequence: TGTGCCAGCAGCCTAGGGGGAGCCGCAGAGCAGTTCTTC.

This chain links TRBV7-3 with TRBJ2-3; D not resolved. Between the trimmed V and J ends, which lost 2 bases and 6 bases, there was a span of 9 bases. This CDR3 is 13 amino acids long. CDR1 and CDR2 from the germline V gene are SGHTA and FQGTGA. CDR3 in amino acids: CASSLLPVDTQYF. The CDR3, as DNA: TGTGCCAGCAGCTTATTGCCGGTGGATACGCAGTATTTT.

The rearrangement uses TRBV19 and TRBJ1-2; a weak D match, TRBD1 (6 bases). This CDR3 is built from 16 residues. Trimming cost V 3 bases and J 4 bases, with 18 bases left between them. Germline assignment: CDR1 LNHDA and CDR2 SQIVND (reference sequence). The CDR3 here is CASSMHAGGWIYGYTF. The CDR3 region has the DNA TGTGCCAGTAGTATGCATGCTGGGGGCTGGATCTATGGCTACACCTTC.

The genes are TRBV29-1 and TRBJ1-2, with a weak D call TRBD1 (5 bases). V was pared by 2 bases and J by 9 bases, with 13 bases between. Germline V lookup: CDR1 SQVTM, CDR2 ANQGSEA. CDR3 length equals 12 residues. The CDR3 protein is CSVESQGLSYTF. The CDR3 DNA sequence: TGCAGCGTTGAAAGTCAGGGATTAAGCTACACCTTC.

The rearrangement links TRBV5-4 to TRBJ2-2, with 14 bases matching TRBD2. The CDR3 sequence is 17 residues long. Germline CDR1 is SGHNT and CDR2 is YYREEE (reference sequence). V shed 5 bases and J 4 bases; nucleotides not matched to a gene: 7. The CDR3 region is CASSNGLAGGSTGELFF. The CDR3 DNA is TGTGCCAGCAGTAATGGACTAGCGGGAGGAAGCACCGGGGAGCTGTTTTTT.

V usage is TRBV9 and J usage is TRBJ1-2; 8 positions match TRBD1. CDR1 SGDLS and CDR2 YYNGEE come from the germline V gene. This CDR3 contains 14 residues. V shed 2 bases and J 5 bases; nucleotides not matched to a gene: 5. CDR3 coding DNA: TGTGCCAGCAGCGTTGCCGGGACAGGATATGGCTACACCTTC. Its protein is CASSVAGTGYGYTF.

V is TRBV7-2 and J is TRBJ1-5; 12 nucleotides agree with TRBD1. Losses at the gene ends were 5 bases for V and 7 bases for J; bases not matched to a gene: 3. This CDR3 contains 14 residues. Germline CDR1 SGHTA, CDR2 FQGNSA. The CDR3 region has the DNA TGTGCCAGCAGCGGGACAGGGGGCGGACAGCCCCAGCATTTT. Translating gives CASSGTGGGQPQHF. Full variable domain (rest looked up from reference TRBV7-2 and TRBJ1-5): GAGVSQSPSNKVTEKGKDVELRCDPISGHTALYWYRQSLGQGLEFLIYFQGNSAPDKSGLPSDRFSAERTGGSVSTLTIQRTQQEDSAVYLCASSGTGGGQPQHFGDGTRLSIL.

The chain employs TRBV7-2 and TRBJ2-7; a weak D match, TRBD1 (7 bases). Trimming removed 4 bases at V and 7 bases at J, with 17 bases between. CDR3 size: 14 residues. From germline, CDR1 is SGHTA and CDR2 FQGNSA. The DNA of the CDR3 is TGTGCCAGCAGCTCCCCCGCAGGGGGGAAGGAGCAGTACTTC. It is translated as CASSSPAGGKEQYF.

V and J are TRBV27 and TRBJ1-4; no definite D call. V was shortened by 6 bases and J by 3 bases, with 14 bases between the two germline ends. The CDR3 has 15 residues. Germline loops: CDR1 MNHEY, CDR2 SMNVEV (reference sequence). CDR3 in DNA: TGTGCCAGCAGACCCCCTGGAGGGTCTAATGAAAAACTGTTTTTT. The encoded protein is CASRPPGGSNEKLFF.

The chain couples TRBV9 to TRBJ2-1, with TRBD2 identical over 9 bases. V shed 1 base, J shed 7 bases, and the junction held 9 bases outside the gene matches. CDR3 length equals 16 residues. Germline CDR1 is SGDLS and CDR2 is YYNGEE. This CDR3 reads CASSVKVAGENNEQFF. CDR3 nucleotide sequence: TGTGCCAGCAGCGTAAAGGTAGCGGGAGAGAATAATGAGCAGTTCTTC.

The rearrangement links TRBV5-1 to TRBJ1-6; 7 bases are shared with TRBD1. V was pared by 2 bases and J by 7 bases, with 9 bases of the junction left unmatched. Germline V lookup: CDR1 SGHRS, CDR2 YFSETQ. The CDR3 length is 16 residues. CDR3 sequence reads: CASSLGGAMRNSPLHF. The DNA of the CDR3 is TGCGCCAGCAGCTTAGGGGGCGCGATGAGGAATTCACCCCTCCACTTT.

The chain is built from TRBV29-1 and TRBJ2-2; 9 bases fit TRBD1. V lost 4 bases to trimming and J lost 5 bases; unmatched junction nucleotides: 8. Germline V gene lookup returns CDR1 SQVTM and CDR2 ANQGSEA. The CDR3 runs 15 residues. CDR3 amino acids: CSVAGRQGGTGELFF. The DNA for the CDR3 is TGCAGCGTTGCGGGCCGACAGGGGGGGACCGGGGAGCTGTTTTTT.

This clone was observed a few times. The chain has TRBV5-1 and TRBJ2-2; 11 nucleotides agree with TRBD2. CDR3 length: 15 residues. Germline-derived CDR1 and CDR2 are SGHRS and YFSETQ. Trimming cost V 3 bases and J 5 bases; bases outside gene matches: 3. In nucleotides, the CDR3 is TGCGCCAGCAGCTCGGGACTAGCGGCAACCGGGGAGCTGTTTTTT. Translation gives CASSSGLAATGELFF.

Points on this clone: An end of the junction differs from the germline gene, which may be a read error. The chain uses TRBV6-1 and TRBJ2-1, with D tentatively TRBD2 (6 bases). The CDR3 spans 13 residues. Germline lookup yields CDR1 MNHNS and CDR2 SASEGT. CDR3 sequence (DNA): TGTGCCAGCGGGGGGACGGGGGTTATGGGATCGCTCTTC. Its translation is CASGGTGVMGSLF.

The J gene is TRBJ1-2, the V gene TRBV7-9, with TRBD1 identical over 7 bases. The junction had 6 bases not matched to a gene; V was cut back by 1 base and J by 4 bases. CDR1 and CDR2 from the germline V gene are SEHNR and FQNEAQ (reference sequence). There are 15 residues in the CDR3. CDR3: CASSLVQGPIYGYTF. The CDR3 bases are TGTGCCAGCAGCTTAGTACAGGGGCCCATCTATGGCTACACCTTC.

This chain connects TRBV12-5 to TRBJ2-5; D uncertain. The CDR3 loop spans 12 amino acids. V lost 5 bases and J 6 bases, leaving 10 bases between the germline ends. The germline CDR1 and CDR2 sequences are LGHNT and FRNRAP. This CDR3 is CASGAEIKTQYF. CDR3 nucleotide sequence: TGTGCTAGTGGTGCCGAGATAAAGACCCAGTACTTC.

CDR3 DNA sequence: TGTGCCAGCAGCTATACAGGGATTAGCAATCAGCCCCAGCATTTT. Translating it yields CASSYTGISNQPQHF. This sequence joins TRBV7-2 and TRBJ1-5; D possibly corresponds to TRBD1 (6 bases). The V end was cut by 4 bases, the J end by 0 bases, with 10 bases between. The CDR3 is 15 residues long. Germline V lookup: CDR1 SGHTA, CDR2 FQGNSA.

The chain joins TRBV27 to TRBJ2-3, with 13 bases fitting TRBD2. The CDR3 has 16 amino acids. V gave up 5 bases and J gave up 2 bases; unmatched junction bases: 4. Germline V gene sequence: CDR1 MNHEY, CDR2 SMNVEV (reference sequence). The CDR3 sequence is CASSILAGGLTDTQYF. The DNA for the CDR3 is TGTGCCAGCAGTATACTAGCGGGGGGGCTCACAGATACGCAGTATTTT.

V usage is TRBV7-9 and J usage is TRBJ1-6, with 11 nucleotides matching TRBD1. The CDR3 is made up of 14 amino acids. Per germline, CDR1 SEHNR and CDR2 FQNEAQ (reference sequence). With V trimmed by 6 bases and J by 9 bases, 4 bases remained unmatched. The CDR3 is CASSGTGGTSPLHF. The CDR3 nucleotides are TGTGCCAGCAGTGGGACAGGGGGGACTTCACCCCTCCACTTT.

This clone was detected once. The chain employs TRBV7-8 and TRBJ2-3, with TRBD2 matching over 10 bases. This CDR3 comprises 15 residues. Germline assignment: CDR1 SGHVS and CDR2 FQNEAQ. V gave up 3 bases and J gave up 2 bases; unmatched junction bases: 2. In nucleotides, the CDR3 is TGTGCCAGCAGCTTCAGCGGGGGGGCCACAGATACGCAGTATTTT. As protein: CASSFSGGATDTQYF.